This is a list of T cell receptor beta chains from one sample in a study of cytomegalovirus exposure and HLA in healthy donors. The protocol was immunoSEQ multiplex PCR, while the TCRdb copy is restricted to in-frame clones and leaves out a portion. This sample carries more than 85,000 clones, about 88% of them seen once, and the ten largest clones take about 2%. The sample consisted of PBMCs. The receptor source for this set is a woman between 18 and 29 years old in good health and CMV-seronegative. The CDR3 runs from the conserved cysteine through the conserved F or W. Fields, in order: clone size, V gene, J gene, D gene, CDR3 DNA, CDR3 protein. The D gene is left open where the match is weak. Only some rows state a clone size, as once, few, many or a class for expanded clones.

abundance: .; v_gene: TRBV7-3; j_gene: TRBJ2-7; d_gene: TRBD1; CDR3nt: TGTGCCAGCAGCTTTACAGGGGGTTCCTACGAGCAGTACTTC; CDR3aa: CASSFTGGSYEQYF
abundance: .; v_gene: TRBV15; j_gene: TRBJ2-7; d_gene: .; CDR3nt: TGTGCCACCAATGATGGGGACATCGGGTCCCACGAGCAGTACTTC; CDR3aa: CATNDGDIGSHEQYF
abundance: .; v_gene: TRBV5-1; j_gene: TRBJ2-5; d_gene: TRBD2; CDR3nt: TGCGCCAGCAGCCGGGGGGATAGCGGGACTCAGCAAGAGACCCAGTACTTC; CDR3aa: CASSRGDSGTQQETQYF
abundance: .; v_gene: TRBV11-2; j_gene: TRBJ2-7; d_gene: TRBD2; CDR3nt: TGTGCCAGCAGCTTAGTCGGGCCGGGACTAGCGGGCGGAACCTACGAGCAGTACTTC; CDR3aa: CASSLVGPGLAGGTYEQYF
abundance: .; v_gene: TRBV4-2; j_gene: TRBJ2-1; d_gene: .; CDR3nt: TGTGCCAGCAGCCAAGGGGCAGTTACCTACAATGAGCAGTTCTTC; CDR3aa: CASSQGAVTYNEQFF
abundance: .; v_gene: TRBV18; j_gene: TRBJ2-1; d_gene: .; CDR3nt: TGTGCCAGCTCACCACTCCGGGATGATCTCTTCTTC; CDR3aa: CASSPLRDDLFF
abundance: .; v_gene: TRBV30; j_gene: TRBJ2-7; d_gene: TRBD2; CDR3nt: TGTGCCTGGAGTGTACAGGCTAGCGGGGCCTACGAGCAGTACTTC; CDR3aa: CAWSVQASGAYEQYF
abundance: .; v_gene: TRBV18; j_gene: TRBJ2-7; d_gene: .; CDR3nt: TGTGCCAGCTCACCAAACCCAAACCCGACGGGAAGAGGTGAGCAGTACTTC; CDR3aa: CASSPNPNPTGRGEQYF
abundance: .; v_gene: TRBV11-3; j_gene: TRBJ2-3; d_gene: .; CDR3nt: TGTGCCAGCAGCTTAGATGGCAACACAGATACGCAGTATTTT; CDR3aa: CASSLDGNTDTQYF
abundance: .; v_gene: TRBV11-2; j_gene: TRBJ1-1; d_gene: TRBD1; CDR3nt: TGTGCCAGCAGCTTCCCGGGACAGGGGAAAGCTTTCTTT; CDR3aa: CASSFPGQGKAFF
abundance: .; v_gene: TRBV28; j_gene: TRBJ1-2; d_gene: TRBD1; CDR3nt: TGTGCCAGCAGTCAGGACAGGGCGATTACCGGCTACACCTTC; CDR3aa: CASSQDRAITGYTF
abundance: .; v_gene: TRBV30; j_gene: TRBJ2-7; d_gene: .; CDR3nt: TGTGCCTGGAACAGTCTGGGCAGTTCCTACGAGCAGTACTTC; CDR3aa: CAWNSLGSSYEQYF
abundance: few; v_gene: TRBV25-1; j_gene: TRBJ1-6; d_gene: .; CDR3nt: TGTGCCAGCAGAAGGGCGGGACCCCTCCACTTT; CDR3aa: CASRRAGPLHF
abundance: .; v_gene: TRBV6-5; j_gene: TRBJ2-2; d_gene: .; CDR3nt: TGTGCCAGCAGTTACGGAGCTACGAACACCGGGGAGCTGTTTTTT; CDR3aa: CASSYGATNTGELFF
abundance: .; v_gene: TRBV5-1; j_gene: TRBJ1-1; d_gene: .; CDR3nt: TGCGCCAGCAGCTTGATCCCGGGGAACACTGAAGCTTTCTTT; CDR3aa: CASSLIPGNTEAFF
abundance: .; v_gene: TRBV28; j_gene: TRBJ2-2; d_gene: .; CDR3nt: TGTGCCAGCAGTTTAATGGCGGGTTCCGGGGAGCTGTTTTTT; CDR3aa: CASSLMAGSGELFF
abundance: .; v_gene: TRBV9; j_gene: TRBJ1-5; d_gene: TRBD1; CDR3nt: TGTGCCAGGCCGGGACAGCAAGGCAGAACCGGCAATCAGCCCCAGCATTTT; CDR3aa: CARPGQQGRTGNQPQHF
abundance: once; v_gene: TRBV4-2; j_gene: TRBJ1-4; d_gene: .; CDR3nt: TGTGCCAGCAGCCAAGTGCGGTTGAATGAAAAACTGTTTTTT; CDR3aa: CASSQVRLNEKLFF
abundance: .; v_gene: TRBV5-1; j_gene: TRBJ2-3; d_gene: .; CDR3nt: TGCGCCAGCAGCACGTCTAACACAGATACGCAGTATTTT; CDR3aa: CASSTSNTDTQYF
abundance: .; v_gene: TRBV7-2; j_gene: TRBJ2-3; d_gene: .; CDR3nt: TGTGCCAGCAGCTTCCTCGGTACGCAGTATTTT; CDR3aa: CASSFLGTQYF
abundance: .; v_gene: TRBV6-5; j_gene: TRBJ1-5; d_gene: .; CDR3nt: TGTGCCAGCAGTTTTGGCCCCCCTTATAGCAATCAGCCCCAGCATTTT; CDR3aa: CASSFGPPYSNQPQHF
abundance: .; v_gene: TRBV9; j_gene: TRBJ2-1; d_gene: TRBD1; CDR3nt: TGTGCCAGCAGCGTAGGAGGGACAGGGGCCTTAGGGGAGCAGTTCTTC; CDR3aa: CASSVGGTGALGEQFF
abundance: .; v_gene: TRBV9; j_gene: TRBJ1-2; d_gene: .; CDR3nt: TGTGCCAGCAGCGTAGTGGACAATCCTAACTATGGCTACACCTTC; CDR3aa: CASSVVDNPNYGYTF
abundance: once; v_gene: TRBV9; j_gene: TRBJ1-1; d_gene: TRBD1; CDR3nt: TGTGCCAGCAGCACTCACCCAGGGGGCTTGAACACTGAAGCTTTCTTT; CDR3aa: CASSTHPGGLNTEAFF
abundance: .; v_gene: TRBV5-4; j_gene: TRBJ1-6; d_gene: .; CDR3nt: TGTGCCAGCAGCGTGGACAACGCTAATTCACCCCTCCACTTT; CDR3aa: CASSVDNANSPLHF
abundance: .; v_gene: TRBV29-1; j_gene: TRBJ1-1; d_gene: .; CDR3nt: TGCAGCGTTCGGGGGATGAACACTGAAGCTTTCTTT; CDR3aa: CSVRGMNTEAFF
abundance: .; v_gene: TRBV27; j_gene: TRBJ1-4; d_gene: .; CDR3nt: TGTGCCAGCAGATCTACAGGGTTTAGTGCAACTAATGAAAAACTGTTTTTT; CDR3aa: CASRSTGFSATNEKLFF
abundance: .; v_gene: TRBV19; j_gene: TRBJ2-5; d_gene: TRBD2; CDR3nt: TGTGCCAGTAGTATATTCCGACTAGCGGGGGGCCCATCTCAAGAGACCCAGTACTTC; CDR3aa: CASSIFRLAGGPSQETQYF
abundance: .; v_gene: TRBV5-4; j_gene: TRBJ2-1; d_gene: .; CDR3nt: TGTGCCAGCAGCTTGGACAACGGGTACTCCTACAATGAGCAGTTCTTC; CDR3aa: CASSLDNGYSYNEQFF
abundance: .; v_gene: TRBV9; j_gene: TRBJ2-3; d_gene: TRBD2; CDR3nt: TGTGCCAGCAGCCCACGGGGGGACCGCACAGATACGCAGTATTTT; CDR3aa: CASSPRGDRTDTQYF
abundance: once; v_gene: TRBV19; j_gene: TRBJ2-3; d_gene: .; CDR3nt: TGTGCCTCGAGGGACACCCCAGATACGCAGTATTTT; CDR3aa: CASRDTPDTQYF
abundance: .; v_gene: TRBV7-3; j_gene: TRBJ1-2; d_gene: TRBD1; CDR3nt: TGTGCCAGCAGCTTGGGACAGAACTATGGCTACACCTTC; CDR3aa: CASSLGQNYGYTF
abundance: .; v_gene: TRBV5-4; j_gene: TRBJ2-1; d_gene: .; CDR3nt: TGTGCCAGCAGCTTGGATTTCTTCGATGAGCAGTTCTTC; CDR3aa: CASSLDFFDEQFF
abundance: .; v_gene: TRBV7-6; j_gene: TRBJ2-7; d_gene: .; CDR3nt: TGTGCCAGCAGCTTAGCAGGGGGTGGCTACGAGCAGTACTTC; CDR3aa: CASSLAGGGYEQYF
abundance: once; v_gene: TRBV9; j_gene: TRBJ1-1; d_gene: .; CDR3nt: TGTGCCAGCAGTGCTCAGGGTTCCACTGAAGCTTTCTTT; CDR3aa: CASSAQGSTEAFF
abundance: .; v_gene: TRBV4-3; j_gene: TRBJ2-1; d_gene: TRBD2; CDR3nt: TGCGCCAGCAGCCAAGGGACTAGCGGGGTCGATGAGCAGTTCTTC; CDR3aa: CASSQGTSGVDEQFF
abundance: .; v_gene: TRBV27; j_gene: TRBJ2-3; d_gene: .; CDR3nt: TGTGCCAGCATTGACAGGTCGCTCACAGATACGCAGTATTTT; CDR3aa: CASIDRSLTDTQYF
abundance: .; v_gene: TRBV6-5; j_gene: TRBJ1-2; d_gene: TRBD1; CDR3nt: TGTGCCAGCAGTTACTCTGGCCGGACAGGATACTATGGCTACACCTTC; CDR3aa: CASSYSGRTGYYGYTF
abundance: .; v_gene: TRBV19; j_gene: TRBJ1-2; d_gene: .; CDR3nt: TGTGCCAGTAGTATCCCTCCAGGGGCCTTCTATGGCTACACCTTC; CDR3aa: CASSIPPGAFYGYTF
abundance: .; v_gene: TRBV15; j_gene: TRBJ2-2; d_gene: .; CDR3nt: TGTGCCACCAGCAGAGATCCGGGGACCGGGGAGCTGTTTTTT; CDR3aa: CATSRDPGTGELFF
abundance: once; v_gene: TRBV27; j_gene: TRBJ1-2; d_gene: .; CDR3nt: TGTGCCAGCTCACCCTGGGCAGGAAACTATGGCTACACCTTC; CDR3aa: CASSPWAGNYGYTF
abundance: .; v_gene: TRBV27; j_gene: TRBJ2-2; d_gene: TRBD2; CDR3nt: TGTGCCAGCAGTTTATTAGGTAGCGGGGAAAACACCGGGGAGCTGTTTTTT; CDR3aa: CASSLLGSGENTGELFF
abundance: .; v_gene: TRBV6-1; j_gene: TRBJ2-7; d_gene: TRBD2; CDR3nt: TGTGCCAGCAGTGAGGGGACTAGCGGGAGTGCATCGCGGCCACGGTACTTC; CDR3aa: CASSEGTSGSASRPRYF
abundance: once; v_gene: TRBV28; j_gene: TRBJ2-1; d_gene: TRBD1; CDR3nt: TGTGCCAGCAGTTTATTTTCGACAGGGGAGTTCTTC; CDR3aa: CASSLFSTGEFF
abundance: .; v_gene: TRBV2; j_gene: TRBJ2-2; d_gene: TRBD1; CDR3nt: TGTGCCACGCGACAGGGGGCGGTCACCGGGGAGCTGTTTTTT; CDR3aa: CATRQGAVTGELFF
abundance: few; v_gene: TRBV9; j_gene: TRBJ1-2; d_gene: TRBD1; CDR3nt: TGTGCCAGCAGCGTCCGGGGACAGGGTGGCTACACCTTC; CDR3aa: CASSVRGQGGYTF
abundance: .; v_gene: TRBV7-2; j_gene: TRBJ2-5; d_gene: TRBD2; CDR3nt: TGTGCCAGTAGCGGGGGGGCCGGAGAGACCCAGTACTTC; CDR3aa: CASSGGAGETQYF
abundance: .; v_gene: TRBV7-2; j_gene: TRBJ2-7; d_gene: .; CDR3nt: TGTGCCAGCAGCTTAGAGAAGCGGGTCTACGAGCAGTACTTC; CDR3aa: CASSLEKRVYEQYF
abundance: .; v_gene: TRBV6-5; j_gene: TRBJ2-6; d_gene: .; CDR3nt: TGTGCCAGCAGTTACGTCAGCTCTGGGGCCAACGTCCTGACTTTC; CDR3aa: CASSYVSSGANVLTF
abundance: .; v_gene: TRBV7-8; j_gene: TRBJ2-7; d_gene: .; CDR3nt: TGTGCCAGCGGCGGGATATCGGGGTACGAGCAGTACTTC; CDR3aa: CASGGISGYEQYF
abundance: .; v_gene: TRBV20-1; j_gene: TRBJ2-3; d_gene: TRBD2; CDR3nt: TGCAGTGCTAGAGGGGGGGGTACGCAGTATTTT; CDR3aa: CSARGGGTQYF
abundance: .; v_gene: TRBV18; j_gene: TRBJ1-5; d_gene: .; CDR3nt: TGTGCCAGCCATCCGGGCCGGGGGAATCAGCCCCAGCATTTT; CDR3aa: CASHPGRGNQPQHF
abundance: .; v_gene: TRBV27; j_gene: TRBJ2-7; d_gene: TRBD2; CDR3nt: TGTGCCAGCAGTCGACTAGCGGAGGGCTACGAGCAGTACTTC; CDR3aa: CASSRLAEGYEQYF